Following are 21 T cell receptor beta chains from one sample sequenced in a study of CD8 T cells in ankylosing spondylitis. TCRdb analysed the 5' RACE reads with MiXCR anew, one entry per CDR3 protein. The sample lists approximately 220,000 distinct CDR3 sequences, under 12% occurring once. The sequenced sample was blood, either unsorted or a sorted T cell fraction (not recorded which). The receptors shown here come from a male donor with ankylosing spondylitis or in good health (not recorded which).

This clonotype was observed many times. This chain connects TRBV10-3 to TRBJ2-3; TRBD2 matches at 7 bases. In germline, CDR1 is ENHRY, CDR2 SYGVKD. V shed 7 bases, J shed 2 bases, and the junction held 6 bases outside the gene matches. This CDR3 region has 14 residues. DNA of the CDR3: TGTGCCATCACTGCGGGGGATCTCACAGATACGCAGTATTTT. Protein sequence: CAITAGDLTDTQYF.

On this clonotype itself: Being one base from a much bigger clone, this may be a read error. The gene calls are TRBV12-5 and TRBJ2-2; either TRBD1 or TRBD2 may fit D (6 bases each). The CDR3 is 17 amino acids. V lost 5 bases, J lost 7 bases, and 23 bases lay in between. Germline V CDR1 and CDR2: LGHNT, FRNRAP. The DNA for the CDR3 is TGTGCTAGTGGTAAAACGGGGGCGGGGTGGCATCACGGGGAGCTGTTTTTT. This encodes CASGKTGAGWHHGELFF.

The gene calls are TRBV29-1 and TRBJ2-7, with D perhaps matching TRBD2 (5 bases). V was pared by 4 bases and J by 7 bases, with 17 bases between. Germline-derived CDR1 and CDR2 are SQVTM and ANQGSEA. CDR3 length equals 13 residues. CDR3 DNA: TGCAGCGTTGGCAGCTTCGGGGTGCGGGAGCAGTACTTC. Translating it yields CSVGSFGVREQYF.

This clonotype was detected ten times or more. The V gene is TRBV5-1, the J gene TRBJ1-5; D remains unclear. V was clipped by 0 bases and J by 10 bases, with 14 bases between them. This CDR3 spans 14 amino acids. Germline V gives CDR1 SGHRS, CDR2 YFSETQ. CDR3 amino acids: CASSLEVGTSPQHF. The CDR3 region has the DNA TGCGCCAGCAGCTTGGAGGTCGGTACCAGCCCCCAGCATTTT. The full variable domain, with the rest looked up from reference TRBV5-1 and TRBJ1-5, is KAGVTQTPRYLIKTRGQQVTLSCSPISGHRSVSWYQQTPGQGLQFLFEYFSETQRNKGNFPGRFSGRQFSNSRSEMNVSTLELGDSALYLCASSLEVGTSPQHFGDGTRLSIL.

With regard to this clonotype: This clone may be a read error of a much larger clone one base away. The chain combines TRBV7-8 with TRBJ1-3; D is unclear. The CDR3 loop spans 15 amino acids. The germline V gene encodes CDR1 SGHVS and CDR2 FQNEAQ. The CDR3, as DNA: TGTGCCAGCAGCTTAGTATCCCGAGCTGGAAACACCATATGTTTT. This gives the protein CASSLVSRAGNTICF. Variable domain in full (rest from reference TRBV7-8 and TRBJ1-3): GAGVSQSPRYKVAKRGQDVALRCDPISGHVSLFWYQQALGQGPEFLTYFQNEAQLDKSGLPSDRFFAERPEGSVSTLKIQRTQQEDSAVYLCASSLVSRAGNTICFGEGSWLTVV.

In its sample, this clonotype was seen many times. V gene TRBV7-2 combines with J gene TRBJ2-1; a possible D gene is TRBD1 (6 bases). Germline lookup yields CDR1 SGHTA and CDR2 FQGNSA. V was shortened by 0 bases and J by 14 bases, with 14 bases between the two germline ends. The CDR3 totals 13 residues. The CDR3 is CASSLAPIQGEFF. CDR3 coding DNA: TGTGCCAGCAGCTTAGCGCCTATACAGGGCGAGTTCTTC.

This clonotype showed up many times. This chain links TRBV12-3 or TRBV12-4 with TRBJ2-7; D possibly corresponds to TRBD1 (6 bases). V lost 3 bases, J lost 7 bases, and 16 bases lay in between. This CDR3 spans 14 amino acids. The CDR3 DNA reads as TGTGCCAGCAGTTTGGGGGCGTACGGGGTGGAGCAGTACTTC. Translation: CASSLGAYGVEQYF.

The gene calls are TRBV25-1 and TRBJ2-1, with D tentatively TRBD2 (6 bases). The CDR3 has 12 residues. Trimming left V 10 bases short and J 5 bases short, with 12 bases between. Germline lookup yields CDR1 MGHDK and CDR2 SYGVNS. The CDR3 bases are TGTGCCATCCCGACTAGAAACAATGAGCAGTTCTTC. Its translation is CAIPTRNNEQFF. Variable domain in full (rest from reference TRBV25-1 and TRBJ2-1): EADIYQTPRYLVIGTGKKITLECSQTMGHDKMYWYQQDPGMELHLIHYSYGVNSTEKGDLSSESTVSRIRTEHFPLTLESARPSHTSQYLCAIPTRNNEQFFGPGTRLTVL.

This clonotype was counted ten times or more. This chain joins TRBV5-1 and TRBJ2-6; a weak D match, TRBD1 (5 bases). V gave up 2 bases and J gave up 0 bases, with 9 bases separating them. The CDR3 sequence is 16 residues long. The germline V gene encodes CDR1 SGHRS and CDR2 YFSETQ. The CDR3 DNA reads TGCGCCAGCAGCTTACCCGACAGCTCTGGGGCCAACGTCCTGACTTTC. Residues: CASSLPDSSGANVLTF.

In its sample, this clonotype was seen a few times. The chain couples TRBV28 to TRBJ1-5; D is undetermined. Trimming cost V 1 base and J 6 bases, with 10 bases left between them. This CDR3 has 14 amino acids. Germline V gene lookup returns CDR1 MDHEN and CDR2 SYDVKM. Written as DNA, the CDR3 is TGTGCCAGCAGTTTATTGCAGGTGGGTCAGCCCCAGCATTTT. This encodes CASSLLQVGQPQHF.

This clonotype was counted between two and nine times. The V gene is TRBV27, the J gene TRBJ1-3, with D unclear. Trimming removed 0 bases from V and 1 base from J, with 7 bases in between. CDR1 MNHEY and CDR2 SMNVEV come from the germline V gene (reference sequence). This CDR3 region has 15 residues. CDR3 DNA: TGTGCCAGCAGTTTATCGGGGTCTTCTGGAAACACCATATATTTT. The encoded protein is CASSLSGSSGNTIYF.

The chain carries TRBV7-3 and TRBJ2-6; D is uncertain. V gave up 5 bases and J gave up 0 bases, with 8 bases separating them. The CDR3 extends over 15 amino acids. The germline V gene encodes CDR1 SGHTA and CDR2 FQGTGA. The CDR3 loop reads CASSLEISGANVLTF. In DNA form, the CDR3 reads TGTGCCAGCAGCCTCGAAATCTCTGGGGCCAACGTCCTGACTTTC.

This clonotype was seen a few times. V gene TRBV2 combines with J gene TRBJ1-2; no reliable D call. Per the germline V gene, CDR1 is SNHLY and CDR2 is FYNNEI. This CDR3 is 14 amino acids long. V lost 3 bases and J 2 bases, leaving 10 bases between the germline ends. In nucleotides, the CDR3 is TGTGCCAGCAGTGAGGCGGCGGCCAACTATGGCTACACCTTC. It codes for CASSEAAANYGYTF.

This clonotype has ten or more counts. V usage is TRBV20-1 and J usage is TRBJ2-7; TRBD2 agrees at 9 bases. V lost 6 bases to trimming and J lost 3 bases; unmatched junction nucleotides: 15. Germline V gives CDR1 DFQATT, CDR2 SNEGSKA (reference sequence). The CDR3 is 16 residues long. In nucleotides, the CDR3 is TGCAGTGCGCTTGGCGGGGGGGCCTCCATCGACTACGAGCAGTACTTC. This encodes CSALGGGASIDYEQYF.

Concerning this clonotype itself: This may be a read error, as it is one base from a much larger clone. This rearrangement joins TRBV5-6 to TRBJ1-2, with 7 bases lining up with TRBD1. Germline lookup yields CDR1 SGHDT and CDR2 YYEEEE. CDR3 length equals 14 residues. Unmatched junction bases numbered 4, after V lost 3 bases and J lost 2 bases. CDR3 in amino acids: CASSSGQPNYGYTF. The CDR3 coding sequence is TGTGCCAGCAGCTCGGGACAGCCAAACTATGGCTACACCTTC.

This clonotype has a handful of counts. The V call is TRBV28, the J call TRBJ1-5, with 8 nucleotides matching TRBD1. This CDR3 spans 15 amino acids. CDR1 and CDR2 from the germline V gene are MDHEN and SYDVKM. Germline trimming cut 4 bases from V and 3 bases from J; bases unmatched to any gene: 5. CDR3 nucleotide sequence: TGTGCCAGCAGTTACGAGACAGGGGTCAATCAGCCCCAGCATTTT. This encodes CASSYETGVNQPQHF.

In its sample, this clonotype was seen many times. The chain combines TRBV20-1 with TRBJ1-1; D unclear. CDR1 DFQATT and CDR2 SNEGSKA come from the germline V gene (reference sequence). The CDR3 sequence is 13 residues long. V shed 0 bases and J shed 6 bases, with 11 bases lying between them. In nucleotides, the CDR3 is TGCAGTGCTAGAGATGGCGGGATACCTGAAGCTTTCTTT. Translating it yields CSARDGGIPEAFF.

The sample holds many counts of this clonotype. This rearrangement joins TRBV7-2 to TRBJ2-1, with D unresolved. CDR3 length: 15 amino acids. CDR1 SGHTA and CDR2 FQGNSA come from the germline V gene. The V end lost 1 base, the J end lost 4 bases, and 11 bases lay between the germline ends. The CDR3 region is CASSLGDQRYNEQFF. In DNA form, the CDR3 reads TGTGCCAGCAGCTTAGGAGACCAGCGATACAATGAGCAGTTCTTC.

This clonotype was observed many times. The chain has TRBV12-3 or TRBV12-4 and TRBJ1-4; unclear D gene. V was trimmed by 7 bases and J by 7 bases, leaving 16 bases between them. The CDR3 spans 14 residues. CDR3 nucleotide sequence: TGTGCCAGCAACGATAGAAACGAGGGTGAAAAACTGTTTTTT. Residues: CASNDRNEGEKLFF.

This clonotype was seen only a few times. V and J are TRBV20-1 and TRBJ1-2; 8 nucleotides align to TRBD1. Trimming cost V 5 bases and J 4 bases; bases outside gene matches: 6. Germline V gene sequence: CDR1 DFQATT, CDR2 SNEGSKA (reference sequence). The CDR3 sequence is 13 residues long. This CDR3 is CSAGQGTSYGYTF. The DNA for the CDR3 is TGCAGTGCTGGACAGGGTACTTCCTATGGCTACACCTTC.

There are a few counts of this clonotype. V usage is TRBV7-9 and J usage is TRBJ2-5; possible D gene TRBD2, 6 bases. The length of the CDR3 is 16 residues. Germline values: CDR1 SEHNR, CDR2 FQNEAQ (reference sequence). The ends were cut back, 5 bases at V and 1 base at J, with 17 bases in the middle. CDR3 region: CASSPLARGIQETQYF. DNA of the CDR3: TGTGCCAGCAGCCCCCTAGCGCGGGGAATCCAAGAGACCCAGTACTTC.